These T cell receptor beta chains were read from a single sample in a study of early T cells in non-severe SARS-CoV-2 infection. TCRdb independently ran MiXCR on the 5' RACE reads; one entry per CDR3 protein. The profile covers more than 65,000 distinct CDR3 sequences, with 10% to 15% appearing a single time and 3.5% to 5% taken by the ten largest. The sample consisted of whole blood. Receptor source: an adult who was a healthcare worker with PCR-confirmed SARS-CoV-2 infection or an uninfected control (not recorded which). The CDR3 runs from the conserved cysteine through the conserved F or W. D genes are given only for firm matches. Only part of the rows carry a size: once, few, many, or a class if the clone is expanded.

TRBJ2-1,TRBV15,many,NA,CATSRKSYNEQFF,TGTGCCACCAGCAGGAAATCCTACAATGAGCAGTTCTTC
TRBJ2-4,TRBV24-1,many,NA,CATSDPRKNIQYF,TGTGCCACCAGTGACCCCCGGAAAAACATTCAGTACTTC
TRBJ2-3,TRBV7-9,NA,TRBD2,CASSLGGLAGGADTQYF,TGTGCCAGCAGCTTGGGGGGACTAGCGGGAGGAGCAGATACGCAGTATTTT
TRBJ2-2,TRBV24-1,NA,TRBD1,CATSDLRTGPMDAGELFF,TGTGCCACCAGTGATTTGAGGACAGGGCCGATGGACGCCGGGGAGCTGTTTTTT
TRBJ2-5,TRBV3-1,many,NA,CASSQETQYF,TGTGCCAGCAGCCAAGAGACCCAGTACTTC
TRBJ2-1,TRBV28,NA,TRBD2,CASVAGLAGDEQFF,TGTGCCAGCGTCGCGGGGCTAGCGGGAGATGAGCAGTTCTTC
TRBJ1-1,TRBV20-1,few,NA,CSASVRNTEAFF,TGCAGTGCTAGCGTGAGGAACACTGAAGCTTTCTTT
TRBJ2-2,TRBV5-1,few,NA,CASSPEANTGELFF,TGCGCCAGCAGCCCCGAGGCGAACACCGGGGAGCTGTTTTTT
TRBJ1-1,TRBV7-6,NA,NA,CASSYRAGDTEAFF,TGTGCCAGCAGCTACAGGGCTGGGGACACTGAAGCTTTCTTT
TRBJ1-3,TRBV29-1,NA,NA,CSFSSGNTIYF,TGCAGCTTCAGCTCTGGAAACACCATATATTTT
TRBJ2-3,TRBV7-9,NA,NA,CASSSGYSHTQYF,TGTGCCAGCAGCTCCGGCTACTCCCATACGCAGTATTTT
TRBJ1-1,TRBV29-1,few,TRBD1,CSVLIQGSDTEAFF,TGCAGCGTCTTAATACAGGGGTCGGACACTGAAGCTTTCTTT
TRBJ1-5,TRBV3-1,many,NA,CASSQEGDQPQHF,TGTGCCAGCAGCCAAGAGGGGGATCAGCCCCAGCATTTT
TRBJ2-3,TRBV6-5,few,NA,CASSPFISTDTQYF,TGTGCCAGCAGCCCCTTTATTAGCACAGATACGCAGTATTTT
TRBJ2-5,TRBV9,many,TRBD2,CASSVALAGGGQETQYF,TGTGCCAGCAGCGTAGCCCTAGCGGGAGGGGGACAAGAGACCCAGTACTTC
TRBJ2-5,TRBV7-6,NA,NA,CASSFYQGQETQYF,TGTGCCAGCAGCTTCTATCAGGGGCAAGAGACCCAGTACTTC
TRBJ2-1,TRBV29-1,few,NA,CSVSSTEQFF,TGCAGCGTTTCGAGCACGGAGCAGTTCTTC
TRBJ2-4,TRBV2,many,NA,CASRDPASIQYF,TGTGCCAGCAGGGATCCAGCCTCAATTCAGTACTTC
TRBJ1-5,TRBV6-6,many,TRBD1,CASSRDRGLNQPQHF,TGTGCCAGCAGTCGAGACAGGGGTCTCAATCAGCCCCAGCATTTT
TRBJ2-3,TRBV20-1,NA,TRBD2,CSAQGAGLAGATDTQYF,TGCAGTGCTCAGGGAGCGGGACTAGCGGGAGCCACAGATACGCAGTATTTT
TRBJ2-7,TRBV28,many,NA,CASRRLGSYEQYF,TGTGCCAGCAGGAGACTAGGTTCCTACGAGCAGTACTTC
TRBJ2-3,TRBV5-8,many,NA,CASSLDGMGTDTQYF,TGTGCCAGCAGCTTGGACGGTATGGGCACAGATACGCAGTATTTT
TRBJ2-7,TRBV24-1,few,NA,CATSKGYEQYF,TGTGCCACCAGTAAGGGGTACGAGCAGTACTTC
TRBJ2-7,TRBV20-1,NA,NA,CSASGSSGEQYF,TGCAGTGCTAGCGGCTCATCAGGGGAGCAGTACTTC
TRBJ1-4,TRBV5-1,few,NA,CASSLKLDTRVFF,TGCGCCAGCAGCTTGAAATTGGACACCAGGGTGTTTTTT
TRBJ2-1,TRBV29-1,many,NA,CSVESGGGYNEQFF,TGCAGCGTTGAAAGTGGGGGCGGCTACAATGAGCAGTTCTTC
TRBJ2-7,TRBV7-2,few,TRBD1,CASKRRQGQVYYEQYF,TGTGCCAGCAAACGTAGACAGGGTCAAGTTTACTACGAGCAGTACTTC
TRBJ2-7,TRBV9,few,TRBD1,CASSAGTDYYEQYF,TGTGCCAGCAGCGCTGGGACAGATTACTACGAGCAGTACTTC
TRBJ2-1,TRBV7-3,many,NA,CASSSGLPPDEQFF,TGTGCCAGCAGCTCTGGACTCCCTCCGGATGAGCAGTTCTTC
TRBJ2-3,TRBV19,NA,NA,CATKKSPWGSGTDTQYF,TGTGCCACTAAAAAATCCCCGTGGGGTAGTGGCACAGATACGCAGTATTTT
TRBJ2-2,TRBV3-1,NA,TRBD2,CASSQDPKREDTGELFF,TGTGCCAGCAGCCAAGACCCGAAACGGGAGGACACCGGGGAGCTGTTTTTT
TRBJ1-1,TRBV28,NA,NA,CASSLALGTEAFF,TGTGCCAGCAGTTTAGCACTGGGGACTGAAGCTTTCTTT
TRBJ2-1,TRBV20-1,NA,TRBD2,CSATSSGITLPYNEQFF,TGCAGTGCCACGTCCAGCGGGATCACCCTACCTTACAATGAGCAGTTCTTC
TRBJ2-7,TRBV18,few,TRBD2,CASSPRVAGVGSYEQYF,TGTGCCAGCTCACCACGGGTAGCGGGAGTAGGGTCCTACGAGCAGTACTTC
TRBJ2-2,TRBV28,medium-sized,NA,CAARTTGRAGELFF,TGTGCCGCCCGGACGACAGGGAGGGCCGGGGAGCTGTTTTTT
TRBJ2-3,TRBV2,NA,TRBD2,CASLAGASTDTQYF,TGTGCCAGCCTAGCGGGGGCTAGCACAGATACGCAGTATTTT
TRBJ2-3,TRBV27,few,NA,CASSFRGTDTQYF,TGTGCCAGCAGTTTTAGGGGCACAGATACGCAGTATTTT
TRBJ2-4,TRBV20-1,few,TRBD2,CSAGGGTGQNIQYF,TGCAGTGCTGGGGGAGGGACGGGCCAAAACATTCAGTACTTC
TRBJ1-5,TRBV5-6,many,NA,CASSLGQGQPQHF,TGTGCCAGCAGCTTGGGACAAGGGCAGCCCCAGCATTTT
TRBJ1-6,TRBV6-5,few,NA,CASSLEGDPYLNSPLHF,TGTGCCAGCAGTTTAGAGGGGGACCCATATTTAAATTCACCCCTCCACTTT
TRBJ1-1,TRBV29-1,many,NA,CSVGLKGSGAEAFF,TGCAGCGTTGGACTTAAAGGGAGTGGAGCTGAAGCTTTCTTT
TRBJ2-1,TRBV27,many,NA,CASSGYNEQFF,TGTGCCAGCAGTGGATACAATGAGCAGTTCTTC
TRBJ2-7,TRBV2,few,NA,CASSPGNEQYF,TGTGCCAGCAGTCCAGGGAACGAGCAGTACTTC
TRBJ1-2,TRBV3-1,many,NA,CASRDSGGRSGYTF,TGTGCCAGCAGGGATTCAGGAGGGAGGAGTGGCTACACCTTC
TRBJ1-6,TRBV12-3/TRBV12-4,NA,NA,CASSLASGAGSPLHF,TGTGCCAGCAGTTTAGCGTCGGGGGCGGGATCACCCCTCCACTTT
TRBJ2-4,TRBV20-1,many,NA,CSARKGAKNIQYF,TGCAGTGCTAGAAAGGGAGCCAAAAACATTCAGTACTTC
TRBJ2-7,TRBV2,few,NA,CASNEIGGREQYF,TGTGCCAGCAATGAGATCGGGGGACGCGAGCAGTACTTC